This TCR beta chain appears in the sequencing data of a study of cytomegalovirus exposure and HLA in healthy donors (dated by TCRdb to about 2017). With regard to the full study: According to a later analysis, one platform produced both the 120 validation repertoires and the approximately 660 repertoires of the first cohort. The study aimed to test whether cataloging public T cell receptors could reveal signatures of past pathogen exposure. To predict cytomegalovirus infection status, the study combined high-throughput TCR immunosequencing, statistical association of individual TCRs with disease status, and machine learning. Besides the first cohort of 500 to 700 subjects, a separate validation cohort made up of roughly 120 different subjects was used.

The library was produced with the immunoSEQ multiplex PCR assay. The source study handled its data this way. To diagnose cytomegalovirus status from the catalog of TCR beta chain sequences, a statistical classification framework was built. In TCRdb, the immuneACCESS table is reduced to in-frame sequences with V and J assigned. These tables do not hold every clone; where another copy was compared, an unresolved V gene accounts for under half, and the others remain unexplained. From that table come the V and J calls and clone size; the DNA was used to work out D and trimming. Counted in this sample were 150,000 to 250,000 clones; roughly 82% of them appeared once. The ten biggest clones cover 13% of the sample. The investigation overall reported the following: In both the original and validation cohorts, the classifier was reported to diagnose cytomegalovirus status with high specificity and sensitivity. Of the cluster scores, 85% to 95% were above 0 in a later analysis, which found that TCRs clustered in the first cohort also tended to co-occur in the 120 validation repertoires. A later analysis had no HLA typing for the validation cohort, so co-occurrence there was scored across all 120 or so repertoires. The authors suggested that the approach could potentially be generalized to other disease states and immunological phenotypes. In vitro tests confirmed that a few of the cytomegalovirus-associated TCR beta chains recognize cytomegalovirus antigens. While some public TCRs were present in many individuals, most TCR sequences turned up only very rarely across donors. A total of 164 TCR beta chains were listed by the study as associated with cytomegalovirus.

Donors formed part of the validation cohort, which comprised some 120 subjects and was distinct from the first cohort of 550 to 850 subjects. Worth noting for this clone: It has no known antigen specificity. There are no base qualities to consult, and no much larger clone falls within one base.

The germline V gene encodes CDR1 SGHVS and CDR2 FQNEAQ. V has 4 bases trimmed and J has 4 bases trimmed; junction bases matching no gene number 8. The CDR3 covers 16 residues, taking in both the cysteine and the phenylalanine. Just the 48-base CDR3 DNA is kept, in frame starting at base 1. Sequencing was carried out using PBMCs. This clonotype originated in a woman between 25 and 40 years old in good health and CMV-seropositive. This receptor chain uses TRBV7-8 and TRBJ1-5; 9 central bases correspond to TRBD1. The nucleotide sequence is given as TGTGCCAGCAGCTCCTCGAGACAGGGGGGTAATCAGCCCCAGCATTTT. Translation gives CASSSSRQGGNQPQHF.